Listed here are 5 T cell receptor beta chains from one sample, sequenced in a study of blood T cell repertoires in COVID-19. The method was immunoSEQ multiplex PCR; TCRdb's version includes in-frame clones alone and lacks a portion of them. The repertoire holds nearly 350,000 clones, with 85% to 90% as singletons. Sequences were obtained from peripheral blood. These receptor sequences come from a woman aged 50 to 60 with COVID-19, enrolled during active disease.

This chain links TRBV11-2 with TRBJ1-1; tentative D call: TRBD1 (5 bases). The V end lost 2 bases, the J end lost 6 bases, and 7 bases lay between the germline ends. The germline V gene has CDR1 SGHAT and CDR2 FQNNGV. The CDR3 contains 12 residues. The CDR3 sequence: CASSLWGSEAFF. In nucleotides, the CDR3 is TGTGCCAGCAGCTTATGGGGCTCTGAAGCTTTCTTT. The full variable domain, its missing parts supplied by reference TRBV11-2 and TRBJ1-1, is EAGVAQSPRYKIIEKRQSVAFWCNPISGHATLYWYQQILGQGPKLLIQFQNNGVVDDSQLPKDRFSAERLKGVDSTLKIQPAKLEDSAVYLCASSLWGSEAFFGQGTRLTVV.

The rearrangement joins TRBV5-8 to TRBJ2-7; 8 positions agree with TRBD1. The CDR3 has 15 amino acids. V lost 5 bases to trimming and J lost 6 bases; unmatched junction nucleotides: 13. CDR1 is SGHTS and CDR2 is YDEGEE in the germline V gene. For the CDR3, the DNA is TGTGCCAGCAGATCACCCGGGACAGGTCGACCCGAGCAGTACTTC. Its translation is CASRSPGTGRPEQYF.

This rearrangement joins TRBV6-1 to TRBJ1-4; D perhaps matches TRBD1 (6 bases). The CDR3 runs to 14 residues. The germline gives CDR1 MNHNS, CDR2 SASEGT. Trimming removed 3 bases from V and 6 bases from J, with 11 bases in between. The CDR3 spells CASSDWGRDEKLFF. CDR3 DNA sequence: TGTGCCAGCAGTGATTGGGGGCGGGATGAAAAACTGTTTTTT.

The chain has TRBV30 and TRBJ2-5; 8 nucleotides align to TRBD2. The germline V gene has CDR1 GTSNPN and CDR2 SVGIG (reference sequence). This CDR3 contains 15 residues. Germline trimming cut 0 bases from V and 5 bases from J; bases unmatched to any gene: 8. The CDR3 protein is CAWSVPGTRTETQYF. As DNA, the CDR3 is TGTGCCTGGAGTGTACCAGGGACTAGGACTGAGACCCAGTACTTC.

V usage is TRBV7-2 and J usage is TRBJ2-1, with TRBD1 identical over 9 bases. Germline CDR1 is SGHTA and CDR2 is FQGNSA. Trimming cost V 1 base and J 0 bases; bases outside gene matches: 10. The CDR3 has 19 amino acids. The CDR3: CASSLVLTGTGSSYNEQFF. The DNA for the CDR3 is TGTGCCAGCAGCTTAGTTTTGACCGGGACAGGGAGCTCCTACAATGAGCAGTTCTTC.